This TCR beta chain was sequenced during a study of T cells in Graves' hyperthyroidism and ophthalmopathy. PBMCs came from more than 9 ml fresh peripheral blood. This clonotype has more than one count but fewer than ten. Trimming at V came to 3 bases and at J to 5 bases, leaving 5 bases not matched to a gene. The CDR3 loop spans 15 amino acids. CDR1 and CDR2 from the germline V gene are MGHRA and YSYEKL. TCR beta CDR3 sequences were amplified from RNA transcripts. The primer set for the first-round RT-PCR of the TCR CDR3 was HTBI. MiXCR, run by TCRdb on the multiplex PCR reads, gives a single entry per CDR3 protein. The sample has roughly 800,000 distinct CDR3 sequences, roughly 37% seen once.

The V and J genes are TRBV4-1 and TRBJ1-3; 9 bases fit TRBD1. Sequencing used blood. The clonotype was recovered from a man between 18 and 35 years old with Graves' hyperthyroidism. CDR3 in amino acids: CASSQGQGVRNTIYF. CDR3 coding DNA: TGCGCCAGCAGCCAGGGACAGGGAGTAAGAAACACCATATATTTT.